This TCR beta chain originates from a study of cytomegalovirus exposure and HLA in healthy donors. For this clone: No antigen is known for it.

V trimming: 1 base; J trimming: 7 bases; junction bases outside the gene matches: 9. Germline V gene lookup returns CDR1 MGHRA and CDR2 YSYEKL. The CDR3 covers 17 residues. Study-wide findings and caveats: The study assumed roughly uniform donor sequencing depth for presence/absence analyses.

PCR amplification relied on 60 Vbeta primers (plus 13 Jbeta primers). Measured with immunoSEQ multiplex PCR; TCRdb has only the in-frame clones, and not every one. The top ten clones hold approximately 0.87% of a sample with fewer than 200,000 clones, around 83% of them seen once. Sequencing was done on a sample of PBMCs. The chain recombines TRBV4-1 with TRBJ2-1; 11 bases line up with TRBD2. This receptor was taken from a girl aged 2-15 years in good health and CMV-seropositive. In nucleotides, the CDR3 is TGCGCCAGCAGCCAAGGACCTACTAGCGGGAGAGGTAATGAGCAGTTCTTC. As protein: CASSQGPTSGRGNEQFF.